Presented here are 18 T cell receptor beta chains from one specimen sequenced in a study of CD8 T cells in ankylosing spondylitis. Whole-study findings and limits: Blood of patients with ankylosing spondylitis appeared to be characterized by a TCR beta motif of several highly homologous variants.

No antigen has been identified for these receptors. TCRdb analysed the 5' RACE reads with MiXCR anew, one entry per CDR3 protein. The data contain 100,000 to 150,000 distinct CDR3 sequences, 17% of them singletons. The specimen was blood, either unsorted or a sorted T cell fraction (not recorded which). The receptors originated from a male donor with ankylosing spondylitis.

This clonotype was seen a handful of times. The chain is built from TRBV9 and TRBJ1-6; D might be TRBD1 (5 bases). This CDR3 comprises 18 residues. Trimming shortened V by 4 bases and J by 0 bases, and 17 bases separated the two germline ends. Germline-derived CDR1 and CDR2 are SGDLS and YYNGEE. CDR3 sequence reads: CASSSRDYISSYNSPLHF. The CDR3, as DNA: TGTGCCAGCAGCTCGAGGGACTACATAAGCTCCTATAATTCACCCCTCCACTTT.

This clonotype was picked up many times. The chain carries TRBV4-2 and TRBJ2-7; perhaps TRBD1 as D (5 bases). Germline-derived CDR1 and CDR2 are LGHNA and YNFKEQ. The CDR3 consists of 15 residues. Trimming stripped 1 base from V and 2 bases from J, with 12 bases between. DNA of the CDR3: TGTGCCAGCAGCCAAGCTTTAGGGGAAACCTACGAGCAGTACTTC. It encodes CASSQALGETYEQYF.

The rearrangement links TRBV7-9 to TRBJ1-1, with D perhaps TRBD1 (5 bases). The CDR3 is 16 amino acids. Trimming shortened V by 5 bases and J by 4 bases, and 20 bases separated the two germline ends. Germline assignment: CDR1 SEHNR and CDR2 FQNEAQ (reference sequence). The CDR3 DNA is TGTGCCAGCAGCCAGCGGTTCGGGGCGGGTGGCACTGAAGCTTTCTTT. Its translation is CASSQRFGAGGTEAFF.

This clonotype has only a few counts. V is TRBV15 and J is TRBJ1-1; D gene ambiguous. The germline gives CDR1 LNHNV, CDR2 YYDKDF (reference sequence). The CDR3 extends over 12 amino acids. Deletions cut 9 bases from V and 9 bases from J, with 17 bases between. The CDR3 region is CATSGPSEKAFF. CDR3 nucleotides: TGTGCCACAAGCGGTCCCTCAGAAAAAGCTTTCTTT.

This clonotype has more than one count but fewer than ten. This chain connects TRBV20-1 to TRBJ2-1; 13 bases agree with TRBD2. Losses at the gene ends were 1 base for V and 7 bases for J; bases not matched to a gene: 19. CDR1 DFQATT and CDR2 SNEGSKA come from the germline V gene (reference sequence). CDR3 length equals 20 residues. This CDR3 is CSARVGAPFGLAGASNEQFF. CDR3 nucleotide sequence: TGCAGTGCTAGAGTCGGGGCACCGTTCGGACTAGCGGGAGCCTCGAATGAGCAGTTCTTC.

V is TRBV14 and J is TRBJ2-7; no firm D call. V was clipped by 3 bases and J by 3 bases, with 6 bases between them. The CDR3 has 12 residues. Germline V CDR1 and CDR2: SGHDN, FVKESK. CDR3 DNA: TGTGCCAGCAGCCATAATGGCTACGAGCAGTACTTC. Its translation: CASSHNGYEQYF. The whole variable domain, filled in from reference TRBV14 and TRBJ2-7, reads EAGVTQFPSHSVIEKGQTVTLRCDPISGHDNLYWYRRVMGKEIKFLLHFVKESKQDESGMPNNRFLAERTGGTYSTLKVQPAELEDSGVYFCASSHNGYEQYFGPGTRLTVT.

This rearrangement joins TRBV9 to TRBJ1-2; 8 bases agree with TRBD1. The CDR3 runs to 12 residues. Germline V gene sequence: CDR1 SGDLS, CDR2 YYNGEE. V lost 6 bases and J lost 9; bases outside the gene matches: 7. In DNA form, the CDR3 reads TGTGCCAGCACCACAGGGGGGGGGAGCTACACCTTC. Protein product: CASTTGGGSYTF.

This clonotype was observed a handful of times. V and J are TRBV6-6 and TRBJ2-1; no firm D call. Trimming cost V 2 bases and J 8 bases, with 7 bases left between them. The CDR3 consists of 12 residues. Germline V CDR1 and CDR2: MNHNY, SVGAGI (reference sequence). The CDR3 here is CASSYRTDEQFF. CDR3 nucleotides: TGTGCCAGCAGTTACCGAACAGATGAGCAGTTCTTC.

This chain connects TRBV27 to TRBJ2-7; D is perhaps TRBD2 (6 bases). The germline V and J ends were trimmed by 2 bases and 2 bases, with 10 bases remaining between them. Germline V gene sequence: CDR1 MNHEY, CDR2 SMNVEV (reference sequence). The CDR3 totals 14 residues. CDR3 sequence reads: CASSLGDSTYEQYF. CDR3 nucleotide sequence: TGTGCCAGCAGTTTAGGGGACTCCACCTACGAGCAGTACTTC.

This clonotype was counted many times. The CDR3 reads CASSRTQGLEYEQYF. DNA of the CDR3: TGCGCCAGCAGCCGTACACAGGGGTTAGAGTACGAGCAGTACTTC. The chain is built from TRBV4-1 and TRBJ2-7; 7 bases match TRBD1. The CDR3 loop spans 15 amino acids. Germline V CDR1 and CDR2: MGHRA, YSYEKL. V shed 4 bases and J 4 bases; nucleotides not matched to a gene: 10.

This clonotype came up a few times. The chain has TRBV29-1 and TRBJ2-1, with 11 bases identical to TRBD2. This CDR3 region has 16 residues. Germline-derived CDR1 and CDR2 are SQVTM and ANQGSEA. V gave up 0 bases and J gave up 6 bases; unmatched junction bases: 7. The CDR3 coding sequence is TGCAGCGTTGAAGATGGGGGGCTAGCGGGAGGCAATGAGCAGTTCTTC. Protein product: CSVEDGGLAGGNEQFF.

This clonotype was observed a few times. CDR3 sequence (DNA): TGTGCCAGCAGTTTATCTGCGGGATTGGCCAAAAACATTCAGTACTTC. It translates to CASSLSAGLAKNIQYF. The chain combines TRBV12-3 or TRBV12-4 with TRBJ2-4, with D tentatively TRBD2 (6 bases). The V end lost 2 bases, the J end lost 1 base, and 12 bases lay between the germline ends. The CDR3 covers 16 residues.

The chain links TRBV5-1 to TRBJ1-1; D possibly corresponds to TRBD1 (6 bases). The V end was cut by 0 bases, the J end by 0 bases, with 9 bases between. Germline CDR1 reads SGHRS; CDR2 reads YFSETQ. The CDR3 totals 15 residues. The CDR3 sequence: CASSLVGGVNTEAFF. The CDR3 DNA is TGCGCCAGCAGCTTGGTCGGGGGCGTGAACACTGAAGCTTTCTTT.

The chain carries TRBV4-3 and TRBJ2-1; either TRBD1 or TRBD2 may fit D (5 bases each). The V and J ends lost 1 base and 5 bases respectively, with 6 bases between them. This CDR3 has 13 amino acids. CDR1 LGHNA and CDR2 YSLEER come from the germline V gene. CDR3: CASSQGGDNEQFF. The CDR3 DNA is TGCGCCAGCAGCCAAGGAGGGGACAATGAGCAGTTCTTC.

This clonotype has just a few counts. This rearrangement joins TRBV12-3 or TRBV12-4 to TRBJ1-6; D unresolved. V was shortened by 0 bases and J by 5 bases, with 20 bases between the two germline ends. CDR3 length: 19 residues. The CDR3 DNA reads as TGTGCCAGCAGTTTAGCGTGGGCAAGGGCCTCAGTCCATAATTCACCCCTCCACTTT. Translated: CASSLAWARASVHNSPLHF.

In its sample, this clonotype was seen a few times. CDR3 DNA: TGTGCCAGCAGCGCCCAGGGGGCGGTTGAGCAGTTCTTC. This translates into CASSAQGAVEQFF. V is TRBV7-8 and J is TRBJ2-1; 8 nucleotides match TRBD1. Trimming cost V 5 bases and J 9 bases; bases outside gene matches: 6. This CDR3 contains 13 residues. The germline V gene has CDR1 SGHVS and CDR2 FQNEAQ.

This clonotype has just a few counts. A read error may account for a junction end that differs from germline. The V gene is TRBV6-2 or TRBV6-3, the J gene TRBJ1-1; D might be TRBD1 (5 bases). Germline V gene data show CDR1 as MNHEY and CDR2 as SVGEGT. This CDR3 is built from 14 residues. This CDR3 is CASGYEGAGAEAFF. For the CDR3, the DNA is TGTGCCAGCGGTTACGAAGGGGCCGGGGCTGAAGCTTTCTTT.

This sequence joins TRBV19 and TRBJ2-2; TRBD1 aligns across 7 bases. The CDR3 totals 15 residues. CDR1 and CDR2 (germline): LNHDA, SQIVND (reference sequence). V was pared by 5 bases and J by 5 bases, with 8 bases of the junction left unmatched. CDR3 sequence (DNA): TGTGCCAGTAGTCCACACAGGGGTTGGACCGGGGAGCTGTTTTTT. Translation: CASSPHRGWTGELFF.